This T cell receptor beta chain was recorded in a study of human T cells and chemical hapten exposure. Overall study: Mostly female, the patients presented with alopecia areata, totalis or universalis.

From the RACE reads, TCRdb called clonotypes with MiXCR, one entry per CDR3 protein. The data hold about 95,000 distinct CDR3 sequences, with 9.5% to 12% observed a single time. Time point noted: patch test 2, 6 weeks after DPC sensitization. The treatment denotes: therapeutic diphenylcyclopropenone sensitization with weekly scalp DPC. The CDR3 is 20 residues long. Germline V CDR1 and CDR2: LGHNA, YNFKEQ. The ends lost 0 bases at V and 4 bases at J; junction bases unmatched: 10. This clonotype showed up many times. The origin of this receptor is a woman aged 35 to 49 with alopecia areata. Some clones in this sample may be carry-over from other donors' samples. The sample consisted of whole blood, taken in connection with sensitization to the hapten diphenylcyclopropenone (DPC). The gene calls are TRBV4-2 and TRBJ2-1; 15 nucleotides line up with TRBD2. CDR3: CASSQEEGLAGGRGYNEQFF. The CDR3 DNA reads as TGTGCCAGCAGCCAAGAGGAGGGACTAGCGGGGGGCAGGGGTTACAATGAGCAGTTCTTC.